Listed below are T cell receptor beta chains from one sample, sequenced in a study of blood T cell repertoires in COVID-19. The data were produced by immunoSEQ multiplex PCR, yet TCRdb's version contains in-frame clones alone and is incomplete. The table lists roughly 250,000 clones, approximately 87% of them singletons. Material for sequencing was peripheral blood. These receptors originate from a woman aged 30 to 39 with COVID-19, enrolled during active disease. Both conserved end residues are trimmed from each CDR3.

v_gene,j_gene,CDR3aa
TRBV4-1,TRBJ2-2,ASSPRLAGSTGELF
TRBV27,TRBJ1-1,ASSFEGSNTEAF
TRBV19,TRBJ2-7,ASSALAGGFEQY
TRBV2,TRBJ1-2,ASSEYAGRYGYT
TRBV5-8,TRBJ2-2,ASSLTPNTGELF
TRBV5-1,TRBJ2-1,ASSLGLAGPNEQF
TRBV5-4,TRBJ2-3,ASSLVGGQGALSTDTQY
TRBV4-1,TRBJ1-5,ASTLGAFSNQPQH
TRBV19,TRBJ1-5,ASSSAPQGVWPQH
TRBV18,TRBJ2-7,ASSPPQRGEQY
TRBV7-6,TRBJ2-1,ASGETPSSYNEQF
TRBV6-1,TRBJ1-6,ASSEFSSLSSYNSPLH
TRBV4-1,TRBJ2-7,ASSQGLGGTVTYEQY
TRBV18,TRBJ2-3,ASSLRGTDTQY
TRBV3-1/TRBV3-2,TRBJ2-1,ASSTYNEQF
TRBV5-4,TRBJ1-6,ASSKDRVWNSPLH
TRBV5-5,TRBJ2-4,ASSWGQAPPIQY
TRBV5-5,TRBJ2-1,ASSLGAAAANNEQF
TRBV2,TRBJ1-2,ASIRQSNYGYT
TRBV18,TRBJ1-2,ASSPPGQGSYGYT
TRBV10-3,TRBJ2-7,ASNDRDREDYEQY
TRBV5-1,TRBJ2-2,ASSPPGLAGPNTGELF
TRBV4-1,TRBJ1-2,ASSEAGRGDGYT
TRBV3-1/TRBV3-2,TRBJ2-5,ASSQIIDAQETQY
TRBV6-5,TRBJ1-2,ASSYTGTGYGYT
TRBV11-2,TRBJ2-5,ASSSKGLARQETQY
TRBV13,TRBJ2-7,ASSLAGGAYQYEQY
TRBV19,TRBJ2-1,ATGLAGSNEQF
TRBV2,TRBJ1-2,ASSEGGRGPPYT